This TCR beta chain was observed in a study of T cells in women clearing cervical HPV infection. Study details: Cases were women with histologically confirmed HPV16-related CIN3 or worse, including a couple of invasive cancers. Case blood was drawn when the lesion was first found; control blood after infection became undetectable. Overall study findings and caveats: Cases carried less TRBV6-7 than controls: roughly 0.11% versus 0.16%. Combining TCR richness with V gene abundances gave approximately 0.8 AUC.

Germline CDR1 reads SNHLY; CDR2 reads FYNNEI. The CDR3 loop spans 10 amino acids. Regarding this clone: What it binds is unknown. The read finishes 3 residues shy of the CDR3 end, and the germline J gene is used to complete it.

Measured with immunoSEQ multiplex PCR; TCRdb has only the in-frame clones, and not every one. Recorded for this sample: under 50,000 clones. This sequence joins TRBV2 and TRBJ1-2; the D gene is possibly TRBD1 (5 bases). The specimen was blood buffy coat. The sequence derives from a woman aged 18-70 years with a cervical HPV16 infection that either progressed to CIN3+ or cleared (not recorded which). Incomplete CDR3 DNA: TGTGCCAGCGGGGCCTACGAC. As protein: CASGAYD. The CDR3 as a whole reads CASGAYDYTF.